This is a list of T cell receptor beta chains from one sample in a study of patients and donors after allogeneic stem cell transplantation. TCRdb ran MiXCR on the RT-PCR reads and lists one entry per CDR3 protein. The profile shows hundreds of thousands of distinct CDR3 sequences, approximately 16% of them singletons. Sequenced: blood, either unsorted or a sorted T cell fraction (not recorded which). Receptors were obtained from a human donor who was either an allogeneic HSCT recipient or a stem cell or donor lymphocyte infusion donor (not recorded which). It is not recorded whose cells these are; they may come from a transplant donor. CDR3s include the opening cysteine and the closing phenylalanine or tryptophan. Each record gives: D gene, V gene, J gene, CDR3 length, clone size, CDR3 protein, CDR3 DNA. A D gene is named only where the DNA matches it firmly. Expanded clones are given a class, and other clones once, few, many or no size at all.

d_call: .; v_call: TRBV20-1; j_call: TRBJ1-3; cdr3_length: 11; clone_size: few; cdr3_aa: CSAQAGNTIYF; cdr3_nt: TGCAGTGCCCAGGCAGGAAACACCATATATTTT
d_call: .; v_call: TRBV4-2; j_call: TRBJ2-2; cdr3_length: 14; clone_size: many; cdr3_aa: CASSQERVAGELFF; cdr3_nt: TGTGCCAGCAGCCAAGAAAGGGTCGCCGGGGAGCTGTTTTTT
d_call: .; v_call: TRBV12-3/TRBV12-4; j_call: TRBJ1-3; cdr3_length: 14; clone_size: many; cdr3_aa: CASSLGPGGNTIYF; cdr3_nt: TGTGCCAGCAGTTTGGGCCCTGGCGGAAACACCATATATTTT
d_call: .; v_call: TRBV9; j_call: TRBJ1-2; cdr3_length: 16; clone_size: few; cdr3_aa: CASSPPPWGGGYGYTF; cdr3_nt: TGTGCCAGCAGCCCGCCCCCCTGGGGAGGGGGCTATGGCTACACCTTC
d_call: .; v_call: TRBV18; j_call: TRBJ1-5; cdr3_length: 13; clone_size: .; cdr3_aa: CASSQGLNQPQHF; cdr3_nt: TGTGCCAGCTCACAGGGGCTCAATCAGCCCCAGCATTTT
d_call: TRBD1; v_call: TRBV29-1; j_call: TRBJ1-1; cdr3_length: 12; clone_size: many; cdr3_aa: CSVRTGRPEAFF; cdr3_nt: TGCAGCGTTAGGACAGGGAGACCTGAAGCTTTCTTT
d_call: .; v_call: TRBV29-1; j_call: TRBJ1-5; cdr3_length: 11; clone_size: .; cdr3_aa: CSAQGNQPQHF; cdr3_nt: TGCAGCGCACAGGGTAATCAGCCCCAGCATTTT
d_call: .; v_call: TRBV18; j_call: TRBJ2-3; cdr3_length: 15; clone_size: few; cdr3_aa: CASSPPPGMGDTQYF; cdr3_nt: TGTGCCAGCTCACCACCTCCAGGGATGGGAGATACGCAGTATTTT
d_call: TRBD1; v_call: TRBV12-3/TRBV12-4; j_call: TRBJ1-2; cdr3_length: 13; clone_size: many; cdr3_aa: CASSLGWDSGYTF; cdr3_nt: TGTGCCAGCAGTTTAGGATGGGACAGTGGCTACACCTTC
d_call: .; v_call: TRBV29-1; j_call: TRBJ2-2; cdr3_length: 14; clone_size: many; cdr3_aa: CSVEWDINTGELFF; cdr3_nt: TGCAGCGTTGAATGGGACATTAACACCGGGGAGCTGTTTTTT
d_call: .; v_call: TRBV7-2; j_call: TRBJ2-7; cdr3_length: 16; clone_size: few; cdr3_aa: CASSPRGAGSSYEQYF; cdr3_nt: TGTGCCAGCAGCCCTAGGGGTGCGGGGAGCTCCTACGAGCAGTACTTC
d_call: TRBD2; v_call: TRBV2; j_call: TRBJ2-3; cdr3_length: 18; clone_size: .; cdr3_aa: CASSGGVLAGGHTDTQYF; cdr3_nt: TGTGCCAGCAGTGGCGGGGTTCTAGCGGGAGGACACACAGATACGCAGTATTTT
d_call: TRBD2; v_call: TRBV24-1; j_call: TRBJ2-5; cdr3_length: 18; clone_size: many; cdr3_aa: CATSDYTAHLAGNRDQYF; cdr3_nt: TGTGCCACCAGTGATTACACTGCCCATCTAGCGGGGAACCGCGACCAGTACTTC
d_call: TRBD1; v_call: TRBV4-2; j_call: TRBJ1-2; cdr3_length: 16; clone_size: .; cdr3_aa: CASSQADRGRQDGYTF; cdr3_nt: TGTGCCAGCAGCCAGGCCGACAGGGGGCGTCAAGATGGCTACACCTTC
d_call: TRBD2; v_call: TRBV7-3; j_call: TRBJ2-1; cdr3_length: 19; clone_size: .; cdr3_aa: CASSLIASGGAPSYNEQFF; cdr3_nt: TGTGCCAGCAGCTTAATCGCTAGCGGGGGGGCACCCTCCTACAATGAGCAGTTCTTC
d_call: .; v_call: TRBV4-2; j_call: TRBJ2-1; cdr3_length: 17; clone_size: .; cdr3_aa: CASSQDIGGRVNNEQFF; cdr3_nt: TGTGCCAGCAGCCAAGATATTGGGGGCCGGGTAAACAATGAGCAGTTCTTC